This TCR beta chain was sequenced during a study of cytomegalovirus exposure and HLA in healthy donors. Notes on the study in general: A missense DCLRE1C variant was associated with V- and J-gene trimming of TCR beta chains in a later analysis, and an independent cohort replicated the association.

As concerns this clone: Its antigen remains unidentified.

This PCR relied on a set of 60 Vbeta primers and 13 Jbeta primers. Assay used: immunoSEQ multiplex PCR; TCRdb lists only in-frame clones, some missing. The sample carries about 82,000 clones, over 60% recorded once. This CDR3 has 15 amino acids. The germline V and J ends were trimmed by 5 bases and 5 bases, with 18 bases remaining between them. CDR1 and CDR2 (germline): SGHVS, FQNEAQ. This sequence originates from a woman between 45 and 60 years old in good health and CMV-seropositive. This chain joins TRBV7-8 and TRBJ1-1, with D perhaps matching TRBD1 (5 bases). Sequencing was carried out using PBMCs. The CDR3 loop is CASSPSLGGGTEAFF. CDR3 nucleotide sequence: TGTGCCAGCAGCCCCAGCCTCGGGGGAGGTACTGAAGCTTTCTTT.